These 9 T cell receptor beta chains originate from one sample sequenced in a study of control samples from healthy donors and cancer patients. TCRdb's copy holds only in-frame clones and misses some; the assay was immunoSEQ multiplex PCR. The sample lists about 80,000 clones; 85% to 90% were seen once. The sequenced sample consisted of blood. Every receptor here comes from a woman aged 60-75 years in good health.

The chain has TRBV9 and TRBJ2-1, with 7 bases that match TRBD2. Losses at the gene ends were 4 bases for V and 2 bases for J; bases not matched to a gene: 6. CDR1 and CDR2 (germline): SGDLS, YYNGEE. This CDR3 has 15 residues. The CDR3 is CASSISGSTYNEQFF. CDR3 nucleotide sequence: TGTGCCAGCAGCATTAGCGGGTCAACCTACAATGAGCAGTTCTTC.

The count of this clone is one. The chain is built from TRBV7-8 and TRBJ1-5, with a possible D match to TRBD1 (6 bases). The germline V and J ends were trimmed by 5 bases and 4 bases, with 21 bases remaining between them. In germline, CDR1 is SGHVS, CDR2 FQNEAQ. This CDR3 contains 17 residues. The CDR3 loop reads CASSPASPGARNQPQHF. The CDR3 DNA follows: TGTGCCAGCAGCCCAGCGTCCCCGGGGGCGCGAAATCAGCCCCAGCATTTT.

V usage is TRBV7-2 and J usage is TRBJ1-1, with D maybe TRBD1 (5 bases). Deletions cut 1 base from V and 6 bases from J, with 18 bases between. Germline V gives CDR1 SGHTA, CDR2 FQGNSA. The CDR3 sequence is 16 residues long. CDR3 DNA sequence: TGTGCCAGCAGCTTAGTAGCCGGGGGAGGTTTTCCTGAAGCTTTCTTT. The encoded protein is CASSLVAGGGFPEAFF. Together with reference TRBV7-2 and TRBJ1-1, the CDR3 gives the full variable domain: GAGVSQSPSNKVTEKGKDVELRCDPISGHTALYWYRQSLGQGLEFLIYFQGNSAPDKSGLPSDRFSAERTGGSVSTLTIQRTQQEDSAVYLCASSLVAGGGFPEAFFGQGTRLTVV.

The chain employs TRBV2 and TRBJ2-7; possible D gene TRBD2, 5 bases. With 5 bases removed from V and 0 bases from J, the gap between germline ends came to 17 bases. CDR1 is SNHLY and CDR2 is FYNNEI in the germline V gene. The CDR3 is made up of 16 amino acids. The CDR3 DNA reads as TGTGCCAGCAGTAGCCTCACGCCGGGGAACTCCTACGAGCAGTACTTC. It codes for CASSSLTPGNSYEQYF.

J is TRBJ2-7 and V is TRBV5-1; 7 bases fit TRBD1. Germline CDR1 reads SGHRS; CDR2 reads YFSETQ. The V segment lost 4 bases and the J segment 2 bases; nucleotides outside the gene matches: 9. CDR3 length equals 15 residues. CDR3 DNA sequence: TGCGCCAGCAGCCTGGAGTCAGGGGGAACCTACGAGCAGTACTTC. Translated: CASSLESGGTYEQYF.

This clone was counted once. This chain's CDR3 is CASSHWETQYF. The DNA for the CDR3 is TGTGCCAGCAGCCATTGGGAGACCCAGTACTTC. The genes are TRBV14 and TRBJ2-5, with D unresolved. V was shortened by 3 bases and J by 5 bases, with 4 bases between the two germline ends. The germline V gene has CDR1 SGHDN and CDR2 FVKESK. The CDR3 extends over 11 amino acids. The full variable domain, in which reference TRBV14 and TRBJ2-5 provide the parts outside the CDR3, is EAGVTQFPSHSVIEKGQTVTLRCDPISGHDNLYWYRRVMGKEIKFLLHFVKESKQDESGMPNNRFLAERTGGTYSTLKVQPAELEDSGVYFCASSHWETQYFGPGTRLLVL.

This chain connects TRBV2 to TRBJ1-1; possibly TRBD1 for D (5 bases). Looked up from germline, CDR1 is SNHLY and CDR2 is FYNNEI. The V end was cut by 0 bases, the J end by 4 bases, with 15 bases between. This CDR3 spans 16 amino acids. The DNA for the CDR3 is TGTGCCAGCAGTGAAGCCTCCGGCAGGAGGGGCACTGAAGCTTTCTTT. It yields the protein CASSEASGRRGTEAFF.

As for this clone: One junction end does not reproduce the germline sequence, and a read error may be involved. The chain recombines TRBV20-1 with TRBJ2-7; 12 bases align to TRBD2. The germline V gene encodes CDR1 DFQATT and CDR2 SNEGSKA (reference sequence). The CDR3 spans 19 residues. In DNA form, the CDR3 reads TGCAGTGCTAGTCGCGCGGGACTAGCGGGCCTTGCTAACTCCGACGAGCAGTACTTC. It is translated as CSASRAGLAGLANSDEQYF.

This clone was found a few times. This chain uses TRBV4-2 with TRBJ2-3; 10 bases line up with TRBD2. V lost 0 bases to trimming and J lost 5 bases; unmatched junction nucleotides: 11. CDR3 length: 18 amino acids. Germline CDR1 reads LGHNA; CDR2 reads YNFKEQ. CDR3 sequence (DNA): TGTGCCAGCAGCCAAGATCGAGGAGCGGGAGGGCTCAAAGATACGCAGTATTTT. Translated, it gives CASSQDRGAGGLKDTQYF.